This T cell receptor (beta chain) appears in the sequencing data of a study of blood T cell repertoires in COVID-19. The CDR3 is 15 residues long. Germline V lookup: CDR1 LNHDA, CDR2 SQIVND (reference sequence). Germline trimming cut 5 bases from V and 4 bases from J; bases unmatched to any gene: 9. The assay was immunoSEQ multiplex PCR, and TCRdb's table has in-frame clones only and misses some. The sample has around 220,000 clones, 88% seen once. The chain couples TRBV19 to TRBJ2-7, with 9 bases identical to TRBD2. The material sequenced was peripheral blood. This receptor was obtained from a man between 18 and 29 years old with active or convalescent COVID-19. CDR3 sequence reads: CASSASSGIHYEQYF. CDR3 DNA: TGTGCCAGTAGTGCCTCTAGCGGGATACATTACGAGCAGTACTTC.